These 12 T cell receptor beta chains were all obtained from the same sample, sequenced in a study of T-cell memory formation after mild COVID-19. Each CDR3 protein gets one entry after TCRdb re-called the 5' RACE reads with MiXCR. The data contain approximately 190,000 distinct CDR3 sequences, about a sixth of them singletons. The sample was PBMCs or a T cell subset sorted from them (not recorded which). The receptors were sampled from an adult woman who had mild COVID-19 (a few samples of this study predate the infection). Cell type and time point are not known.

The table lists this clonotype with a few counts. The chain recombines TRBV12-3 or TRBV12-4 with TRBJ1-5; the D is unclear. The germline V and J ends were trimmed by 3 bases and 7 bases, with 10 bases remaining between them. The CDR3 spans 13 residues. The CDR3 DNA reads as TGTGCCAGCAGTTTGGCCCTCGGGCAGCCCCAGCATTTT. Amino acids: CASSLALGQPQHF.

V usage is TRBV4-3 and J usage is TRBJ1-4, with D unresolved. The CDR3 has 14 residues. V was shortened by 2 bases and J by 10 bases, with 14 bases between the two germline ends. Germline values: CDR1 LGHNA, CDR2 YSLEER. In DNA, the CDR3 is TGCGCCAGCAGCCAATCCCTGGTCTCTGGAAAACTGTTTTTT. Its protein is CASSQSLVSGKLFF.

The chain couples TRBV4-1 to TRBJ2-2; D remains unclear. V lost 0 bases, J lost 2 bases, and 4 bases lay in between. Germline CDR1 and CDR2: MGHRA and YSYEKL. The CDR3 consists of 14 residues. For the CDR3, the DNA is TGCGCCAGCAGCCAAGACCTTAACACCGGGGAGCTGTTTTTT. Its translation: CASSQDLNTGELFF.

Only a few counts were recorded for this clonotype. V usage is TRBV20-1 and J usage is TRBJ2-3; 10 bases match TRBD2. Germline CDR1 and CDR2: DFQATT and SNEGSKA (reference sequence). The CDR3 covers 17 residues. Trimming at V came to 2 bases and at J to 3 bases, leaving 11 bases not matched to a gene. CDR3 region: CSARPVGGSGRTDTQYF. The DNA for the CDR3 is TGCAGTGCTAGACCCGTGGGTGGTAGCGGGAGGACAGATACGCAGTATTTT.

This clonotype was observed many times. The V and J genes are TRBV5-1 and TRBJ2-5; D is possibly TRBD1 or TRBD2 (5 bases each). V was shortened by 4 bases and J by 5 bases, with 9 bases between the two germline ends. The germline gives CDR1 SGHRS, CDR2 YFSETQ. This CDR3 has 12 residues. In DNA form, the CDR3 reads TGCGCCAGCAGCCTGGGGGTCGAGACCCAGTACTTC. As protein: CASSLGVETQYF.

The chain couples TRBV7-9 to TRBJ2-7, with D maybe TRBD2 (6 bases). V was clipped by 5 bases and J by 5 bases, with 16 bases between them. The CDR3 runs to 14 residues. The germline V gene encodes CDR1 SEHNR and CDR2 FQNEAQ (reference sequence). This CDR3 is CASSLSGTLNEQYF. The DNA for the CDR3 is TGTGCCAGCAGCCTTTCCGGGACTCTAAACGAGCAGTACTTC.

The rearrangement uses TRBV29-1 and TRBJ2-1; D is perhaps TRBD1 or TRBD2 (5 bases each). Germline V gene lookup returns CDR1 SQVTM and CDR2 ANQGSEA. The CDR3 runs 15 residues. Trimming shortened V by 0 bases and J by 6 bases, and 15 bases separated the two germline ends. This chain's CDR3 is CSVEDRGSAGNEQFF. CDR3 DNA sequence: TGCAGCGTTGAAGATCGGGGCTCCGCCGGCAATGAGCAGTTCTTC.

This clonotype was seen only a few times. This chain connects TRBV3-1 to TRBJ2-1; D possibly corresponds to TRBD2 (5 bases). V lost 0 bases and J 7 bases, leaving 13 bases between the germline ends. CDR1 and CDR2 (germline): LGHDT, YNNKEL (reference sequence). This CDR3 region has 15 residues. The DNA for the CDR3 is TGTGCCAGCAGCCAAGATTGGGCCGGGGAAAATGAGCAGTTCTTC. It specifies CASSQDWAGENEQFF.

Comment on this clonotype: At one end, the junction sequence differs from germline, possibly due to a read error. This chain joins TRBV6-5 and TRBJ2-1; D not certain. Germline loops: CDR1 MNHEY, CDR2 SVGAGI. The CDR3 runs to 14 residues. The DNA of the CDR3 is TGTGCCAGCAGGTACTCCGGGCAGTACAATGAGCAGTTCTTC. Translation gives CASRYSGQYNEQFF.

This clonotype turned up a few times. V gene TRBV29-1 combines with J gene TRBJ1-4, with 11 nucleotides matching TRBD1. Per germline, CDR1 SQVTM and CDR2 ANQGSEA. This CDR3 has 14 residues. Germline trimming cut 4 bases from V and 8 bases from J; bases unmatched to any gene: 6. CDR3 sequence (DNA): TGCAGCGTTGCTTCCGGGACAGGGGGGGAAAAACTGTTTTTT. Translating it yields CSVASGTGGEKLFF.

CDR3 in DNA: TGCGCCAGCAGCTTAGTAGCGGGGGGCTACGAGCAGTACTTC. It is translated as CASSLVAGGYEQYF. This sequence joins TRBV5-1 and TRBJ2-7; TRBD2 aligns across 10 bases. There are 14 residues in the CDR3. Germline loops: CDR1 SGHRS, CDR2 YFSETQ. With V trimmed by 2 bases and J by 3 bases, 2 bases remained unmatched.

The V gene is TRBV4-3, the J gene TRBJ2-2; D is uncertain. This CDR3 spans 14 amino acids. Per the germline V gene, CDR1 is LGHNA and CDR2 is YSLEER. Trimming removed 0 bases at V and 6 bases at J, with 8 bases between. The CDR3 DNA reads TGCGCCAGCAGCCAAGAGGCAGGCCCCGGGGAGCTGTTTTTT. Protein product: CASSQEAGPGELFF.